These 18 T cell receptor beta chains came from one sample sequenced in a study of immune evolution from preneoplasia to lung adenocarcinoma. Using immunoSEQ multiplex PCR, the repertoire was profiled, and TCRdb retains in-frame clones only, with some absent. The sample has approximately 10,000 clones, about three quarters seen once. Sequences were obtained from FFPE lung adenocarcinoma in situ tissue. The receptors were gathered from a person aged 60 to 85 with lung adenocarcinoma.

The rearrangement uses TRBV30 and TRBJ1-2; 9 nucleotides agree with TRBD1. The CDR3 totals 15 residues. Germline V CDR1 and CDR2: GTSNPN, SVGIG (reference sequence). V trimming: 0 bases; J trimming: 3 bases; junction bases outside the gene matches: 5. The CDR3 sequence: CAWSVDRGWDYGYTF. CDR3 DNA: TGTGCCTGGAGTGTCGACAGGGGGTGGGACTATGGCTACACCTTC.

The chain links TRBV6-6 to TRBJ1-2; D possibly corresponds to TRBD1 (5 bases). The CDR3 loop spans 13 amino acids. V lost 5 bases to trimming and J lost 8 bases, with 15 bases between them. Germline-derived CDR1 and CDR2 are MNHNY and SVGAGI (reference sequence). The CDR3 loop is CASSPGPRGGYTF. The CDR3 DNA follows: TGTGCCAGCAGTCCGGGACCCCGGGGGGGCTACACCTTC.

This clone was observed once. The chain uses TRBV7-2 and TRBJ2-7; no firm D call. Trimming pared 5 bases from V and 3 bases from J, leaving 14 bases between. CDR1 SGHTA and CDR2 FQGNSA come from the germline V gene. The CDR3 loop spans 14 amino acids. The CDR3 loop is CASSPERIYYEQYF. The CDR3 DNA is TGTGCCAGCAGCCCAGAACGGATATACTACGAGCAGTACTTC.

CDR3: CASSEGAGQPQHF. Written as DNA, the CDR3 is TGTGCCAGCAGCGAGGGGGCCGGTCAGCCCCAGCATTTT. The chain links TRBV7-9 to TRBJ1-5; 7 bases align to TRBD1. The CDR3 is 13 residues long. Germline CDR1 is SEHNR and CDR2 is FQNEAQ (reference sequence). V was pared by 5 bases and J by 6 bases, with 4 bases of the junction left unmatched.

This rearrangement joins TRBV7-2 to TRBJ2-7; D remains unclear. Germline V CDR1 and CDR2: SGHTA, FQGNSA. Between the trimmed V and J ends, which lost 7 bases and 7 bases, there was a span of 23 bases. The length of the CDR3 is 15 residues. The CDR3 spells CASTISGGSLGEQYF. In DNA, the CDR3 is TGTGCCAGCACTATTTCGGGTGGCAGCCTTGGAGAGCAGTACTTC.

This chain connects TRBV7-9 to TRBJ2-7, with D possibly called TRBD1 or TRBD2 (5 bases each). Germline loops: CDR1 SEHNR, CDR2 FQNEAQ (reference sequence). Trimming stripped 5 bases from V and 7 bases from J, with 21 bases between. The CDR3 extends over 15 amino acids. In DNA, the CDR3 is TGTGCCAGCAGCCACCCACGGAAGCTGAGGGGAGAGCAGTACTTC. Translation gives CASSHPRKLRGEQYF.

The chain joins TRBV15 to TRBJ1-1, with a possible D match to TRBD1 (5 bases). Per germline, CDR1 LNHNV and CDR2 YYDKDF (reference sequence). The CDR3 spans 15 residues. The V end was cut by 0 bases, the J end by 4 bases, with 12 bases between. CDR3 sequence (DNA): TGTGCCACCAGCAGAGATCTGGGGGTATCCACTGAAGCTTTCTTT. It translates to CATSRDLGVSTEAFF.

The rearrangement links TRBV28 to TRBJ1-2, with 7 bases lining up with TRBD1. This CDR3 spans 14 amino acids. The germline V gene has CDR1 MDHEN and CDR2 SYDVKM. J was trimmed by 2 bases and V by 6 bases; bases with no gene match: 6. The CDR3 sequence: CASSLGTANYGYTF. The DNA for the CDR3 is TGTGCCAGCAGCCTGGGGACAGCGAACTATGGCTACACCTTC.

The chain employs TRBV28 and TRBJ2-7, with no clear D. Looked up from germline, CDR1 is MDHEN and CDR2 is SYDVKM. Trimming left V 6 bases short and J 5 bases short, with 11 bases between. The CDR3 is 12 residues long. As DNA, the CDR3 is TGTGCCAGCAGCCGAGCCCGGGACGAGCAGTACTTC. The encoded protein is CASSRARDEQYF.

V usage is TRBV30 and J usage is TRBJ2-5; no definite D call. Germline-derived CDR1 and CDR2 are GTSNPN and SVGIG (reference sequence). Between the trimmed V and J ends, which lost 1 base and 4 bases, there was a span of 7 bases. There are 12 residues in the CDR3. The CDR3 region is CAWSARRETQYF. As DNA, the CDR3 is TGTGCCTGGAGTGCAAGGAGAGAGACCCAGTACTTC.

The rearrangement links TRBV30 to TRBJ2-7; the match to TRBD1 covers 12 bases. The ends lost 8 bases at V and 5 bases at J; junction bases unmatched: 4. In germline, CDR1 is GTSNPN, CDR2 SVGIG (reference sequence). The CDR3 totals 12 residues. Here the CDR3 reads CARDRGLNEQYF. DNA of the CDR3: TGTGCCCGGGACAGGGGGCTGAACGAGCAGTACTTC.

This clone occurred once. The chain joins TRBV7-9 to TRBJ1-2; 11 nucleotides line up with TRBD1. CDR3 length: 17 amino acids. Losses at the gene ends were 5 bases for V and 8 bases for J; bases not matched to a gene: 16. Germline V lookup: CDR1 SEHNR, CDR2 FQNEAQ (reference sequence). CDR3 protein: CASSVPIQGTGGSGYTF. The CDR3 DNA reads TGTGCCAGCAGCGTACCCATTCAGGGGACAGGGGGTTCCGGCTACACCTTC.

The J gene is TRBJ1-5, the V gene TRBV6-1; no clear D gene. Trimming took off 0 bases at V and 4 bases at J, with 7 bases between the two ends. This CDR3 comprises 14 residues. CDR1 is MNHNS and CDR2 is SASEGT in the germline V gene. CDR3 sequence: CASSEASENQPQHF. The CDR3 nucleotides are TGTGCCAGCAGTGAAGCTTCAGAAAATCAGCCCCAGCATTTT.

The chain joins TRBV7-9 to TRBJ2-1; no reliable D call. This CDR3 contains 12 residues. Trimming shortened V by 5 bases and J by 9 bases, and 11 bases separated the two germline ends. Germline-derived CDR1 and CDR2 are SEHNR and FQNEAQ (reference sequence). CDR3 protein: CASSPQLVEQFF. CDR3 DNA sequence: TGTGCCAGCAGCCCCCAGTTGGTTGAGCAGTTCTTC.

The CDR3 protein is CASSVTGTSTDTQYF. CDR3 in DNA: TGTGCCAGCAGCGTAACGGGGACTAGCACAGATACGCAGTATTTT. The rearrangement joins TRBV9 to TRBJ2-3; D possibly corresponds to TRBD2 (6 bases). The ends were cut back, 1 base at V and 0 bases at J, with 9 bases in the middle. Germline-derived CDR1 and CDR2 are SGDLS and YYNGEE. This CDR3 is 15 amino acids long.

The chain joins TRBV7-3 to TRBJ2-1, with unresolved D. CDR3 length: 12 residues. V shed 4 bases and J shed 6 bases, with 7 bases lying between them. Looked up from germline, CDR1 is SGHTA and CDR2 is FQGTGA. CDR3 amino acids: CASSSNLNEQFF. In DNA, the CDR3 is TGTGCCAGCAGCTCTAACCTCAATGAGCAGTTCTTC. The complete variable domain, with remaining parts taken from reference TRBV7-3 and TRBJ2-1, reads GAGVSQTPSNKVTEKGKYVELRCDPISGHTALYWYRQSLGQGPEFLIYFQGTGAADDSGLPNDRFFAVRPEGSVSTLKIQRTERGDSAVYLCASSSNLNEQFFGPGTRLTVL.

This clone has just one count. V and J are TRBV7-2 and TRBJ1-4; tentatively, D is TRBD1 (6 bases). Between the trimmed V and J ends, which lost 0 bases and 8 bases, there was a span of 10 bases. The CDR3 runs 14 residues. Germline V lookup: CDR1 SGHTA, CDR2 FQGNSA. Here the CDR3 DNA reads TGTGCCAGCAGCTTAGCTGGGGGGCGAGAAAAACTGTTTTTT. Protein sequence: CASSLAGGREKLFF.

V gene TRBV28 combines with J gene TRBJ1-2; D perhaps matches TRBD1 (6 bases). CDR3 length: 11 residues. Trimming removed 6 bases at V and 6 bases at J, with 8 bases between. Per the germline V gene, CDR1 is MDHEN and CDR2 is SYDVKM. CDR3 coding DNA: TGTGCCAGCAGCCGGACAGATGGCTACACCTTC. It is translated as CASSRTDGYTF.